This T cell receptor beta chain was recovered during a study of blood T cell repertoires in COVID-19. Study in general: PBMCs, B-cell-depleted T cells, or T cells were the source of the cDNA or gDNA that made up the material.

Data came from immunoSEQ multiplex PCR; TCRdb stores just in-frame clones and leaves some out. Of 330,000 or so clones in the sample, 92% were seen once. Germline CDR1 and CDR2: SGDLS and YYNGEE. The CDR3 is 15 residues long. The V and J ends lost 0 bases and 0 bases respectively, with 10 bases between them. Participant age was roughly 18 to 89 years, and participants resided in roughly 25 US areas. Participants were placed into cohorts based on the clinical history they reported. The genes are TRBV9 and TRBJ2-7, with unresolved D. The sequence came from a young woman who had recovered from COVID-19. The source material was PBMCs or T cells enriched from blood (not recorded which). This CDR3 reads CASSVESGGSYEQYF. The CDR3 nucleotides are TGTGCCAGCAGCGTAGAGTCCGGTGGCTCCTACGAGCAGTACTTC.